These T cell receptor beta chains were read from a single sample in a study of T cell responses to AZD1222 COVID-19 vaccine. Produced via immunoSEQ multiplex PCR; TCRdb's table is partial and in-frame only. The table records roughly 93,000 clones, roughly 88% of them present only once. Sample: peripheral blood, taken on day 0 of AZD1222 vaccination. The receptors originated from an adult in good health. Each CDR3 is given without its conserved first and last residue. The order of the fields is CDR3 protein, J gene, V gene.

ASRLAGPHEQF	TRBJ2-1	TRBV6-5
AISEAGLAGVEQY	TRBJ2-7	TRBV10-3
ASSQYDRGSNTEAF	TRBJ1-1	TRBV3-1/TRBV3-2
ASSIGSPGHNYGYT	TRBJ1-2	TRBV19
ASRGDYEAF	TRBJ1-1	TRBV19
ASKGGRGTSGSLETQY	TRBJ2-5	TRBV2
ASSLGQGAYNEQF	TRBJ2-1	TRBV7-2
ASTQGAAGELF	TRBJ2-2	TRBV25-1
ATQTGGRNTQY	TRBJ2-3	TRBV6-5
ATRRTDNEQF	TRBJ2-1	TRBV25-1
ASSQWRGTDGIDTQY	TRBJ2-3	TRBV3-1/TRBV3-2
ASSLASGRETQY	TRBJ2-5	TRBV27
ASSVPGQATYEQY	TRBJ2-7	TRBV5-4
ASSVGQGRGEQY	TRBJ2-7	TRBV9
ASSYGLREQF	TRBJ2-1	TRBV6-2/TRBV6-3
ASSPRTGENTEAF	TRBJ1-1	TRBV5-4
ASSPREGARTGELF	TRBJ2-2	TRBV7-9
ASRKKGQGYGYT	TRBJ1-2	TRBV19
ATPGLGGTGELF	TRBJ2-2	TRBV19
ATSDFGVTEAF	TRBJ1-1	TRBV24-1
ASRRETYEQY	TRBJ2-7	TRBV6-6
ASSLEWGRSNYGYT	TRBJ1-2	TRBV7-9
ASSSPPELF	TRBJ2-2	TRBV5-1
ASSLGLGLYGYT	TRBJ1-2	TRBV7-8
ASNLAAGWGTDTQY	TRBJ2-3	TRBV5-1
AISEGQGAFYEQY	TRBJ2-7	TRBV10-3
ASSASEKETQY	TRBJ2-5	TRBV19
ASSFAGGSNQPQH	TRBJ1-5	TRBV7-2
ASSLWTGRTGELF	TRBJ2-2	TRBV5-5
ASSQDLDQSSGNTIY	TRBJ1-3	TRBV4-2
ASSLVGLGADTQY	TRBJ2-3	TRBV5-4
ASSHGGGGGRF	TRBJ2-1	TRBV14
ASSPDRSSYNEQF	TRBJ2-1	TRBV19
ASRSRVTDTQY	TRBJ2-3	TRBV14
AWSVGVGGVLSPLH	TRBJ1-6	TRBV30
ASSYGKTDTQY	TRBJ2-3	TRBV7-2
ASSETGQVDTEAF	TRBJ1-1	TRBV6-1
ASNTPEDTEAF	TRBJ1-1	TRBV28
ASSEAGTSNQPQH	TRBJ1-5	TRBV6-1
ASRGQSYSGANVLT	TRBJ2-6	TRBV27
ASSLGSGYEQY	TRBJ2-7	TRBV7-7
ASSSKPRRVAGGRDTQY	TRBJ2-3	TRBV27
ASRYPSSGRPYEQY	TRBJ2-7	TRBV2
ASSQDTGTSTDTQY	TRBJ2-3	TRBV4-3
ASSLTGLAGGGSDTQY	TRBJ2-3	TRBV7-3
ASSFPNYNEQF	TRBJ2-1	TRBV6-2/TRBV6-3